The 15 T cell receptor beta chains given below trace back to one sample, sequenced in a study of T cell clonality in common variable immunodeficiency. Assay: immunoSEQ multiplex PCR; the TCRdb copy retains only in-frame clones and omits some. This sample comprises approximately 81,000 clones, none seen once only. Specimen: peripheral blood mononuclear cells. These TCRs come from a person aged 18-69 years in good health.

There are many counts of this clone. Sequencing ends 3 residues short of the CDR3 end; the germline J gene provides the rest. V usage is TRBV7-9 and J usage is TRBJ1-5; D is undetermined. Trimming stripped 1 base from V and 4 bases from J, with 5 bases between. The CDR3 loop spans 13 amino acids. Germline V gives CDR1 SEHNR, CDR2 FQNEAQ (reference sequence). CDR3 sequence reads: CASSLGQNQPQHF. The sequenced CDR3 bases are TGTGCCAGCAGCTTAGGTCAGAATCAGCCC.

This clone was recorded at least ten times. The CDR3 end lies 3 residues beyond the end of the read and is filled in from the germline J gene. V and J are TRBV10-1 and TRBJ2-3; no reliable D call. V shed 3 bases and J shed 8 bases, with 6 bases lying between them. CDR1 and CDR2 from the germline V gene are WNHNN and SYGVQD (reference sequence). This CDR3 has 11 amino acids. CDR3: CASSEGLTQYF. The covered CDR3 bases are TGCGCCAGCAGTGAAGGTCTTACG.

In this sample, this clone turned up many times. The DNA ends 3 residues before the CDR3 does, and the rest of the CDR3 is filled in from the germline J gene. The V and J genes are TRBV6-2 or TRBV6-3 and TRBJ2-7, with 7 bases fitting TRBD1. Trimming cost V 6 bases and J 2 bases; bases outside gene matches: 10. This CDR3 comprises 15 residues. Germline CDR1 is MNHEY and CDR2 is SVGEGT. The CDR3 bases that were read are TGTGCCAGCAGAAATCAACCGGGACAGCCCTACGAG. Amino acid sequence: CASRNQPGQPYE. The full CDR3 protein is CASRNQPGQPYEQYF.

This clone was seen at least ten times. The read falls 3 residues short of the CDR3 end, and the missing part is taken from the germline J gene. The V and J genes are TRBV19 and TRBJ2-1, with 11 bases that match TRBD2. The V gene end was trimmed by 9 bases and the J gene end by 0 bases; junction bases not matched to a gene: 4. This CDR3 region has 15 residues. Germline V CDR1 and CDR2: LNHDA, SQIVND (reference sequence). The DNA read from the CDR3 is TGTGCCAGCATCGGGACTAGCGGCTCCTACAATGAG. Its translation is CASIGTSGSYNE. The CDR3 in its entirety is CASIGTSGSYNEQFF.

This clone came up many times. The read gets to within 3 residues of the CDR3 end, and the germline J gene fills in the rest. The V gene is TRBV7-2, the J gene TRBJ1-3; 7 bases are shared with TRBD1. V lost 0 bases and J lost 0; bases outside the gene matches: 8. This CDR3 comprises 18 residues. Germline CDR1 reads SGHTA; CDR2 reads FQGNSA. The chain's CDR3 is CASSLAALAGGSGNTIYF. The covered CDR3 bases are TGTGCCAGCAGCTTAGCCGCCTTAGCAGGGGGCTCTGGAAACACC.

Ten or more counts support this clone. The read ends 3 residues before the CDR3 terminus; that terminus is restored from the germline J gene. Other nucleotide sequences from this sample produce the same CDR3. V gene TRBV20-1 combines with J gene TRBJ2-2; TRBD2 agrees at 12 bases. This CDR3 is 14 amino acids long. Germline-derived CDR1 and CDR2 are DFQATT and SNEGSKA (reference sequence). V was clipped by 3 bases and J by 4 bases; unmatched bases: 0. CDR3 region: CSARGLAGTGELFF. The sequenced CDR3 bases are TGCAGTGCTAGGGGACTAGCGGGCACCGGGGAG.

This clone was seen at least ten times. The read gets to within 3 residues of the CDR3 end, and the germline J gene fills in the rest. This chain uses TRBV20-1 with TRBJ2-5; D unclear. Trimming took 2 bases from V and 3 from J, leaving 7 bases between them. From germline, CDR1 is DFQATT and CDR2 SNEGSKA (reference sequence). The CDR3 consists of 12 residues. Partial CDR3 DNA: TGCAGTGCTAGACCAGTCGAAGAGACC. Translating it yields CSARPVEET. The entire CDR3 protein reads CSARPVEETQYF.

This clone came up a few times. The CDR3 end falls 3 residues outside the read, so it is completed with the germline J gene. The chain carries TRBV10-3 and TRBJ2-5, with TRBD1 as a possible D gene (7 bases). The germline V and J ends were trimmed by 10 bases and 5 bases, with 20 bases remaining between them. The CDR3 loop spans 14 amino acids. Germline V lookup: CDR1 ENHRY, CDR2 SYGVKD. The covered CDR3 bases are TGTGCCACGCGACAGGGACTGGAATGGGAGACC. Translated: CATRQGLEWET. The complete CDR3 protein is CATRQGLEWETQYF.

In this sample, this clone turned up many times. With the read ending 3 residues before the CDR3 end, the germline J gene is used to fill in that end. The chain recombines TRBV19 with TRBJ2-3, with 12 positions matching TRBD2. Germline V gene data show CDR1 as LNHDA and CDR2 as SQIVND (reference sequence). The CDR3 loop spans 18 amino acids. Losses at the gene ends were 5 bases for V and 2 bases for J; bases not matched to a gene: 11. The CDR3 region is CASSHLTGLAGYTDTQYF. The CDR3 DNA, read in part, is TGTGCCAGTAGTCACCTAACGGGACTAGCGGGCTACACAGATACG. The full variable domain, rest sourced from reference TRBV19 and TRBJ2-3, is DGGITQSPKYLFRKEGQNVTLSCEQNLNHDAMYWYRQDPGQGLRLIYYSQIVNDFQKGDIAEGYSVSREKKESFPLTVTSAQKNPTAFYLCASSHLTGLAGYTDTQYFGPGTRLTVL.

This clone was recorded at least ten times. The germline gene is not matched at one end of the junction; a read error may be the cause. Read sequence stops 3 residues before the CDR3 end, and the germline J gene provides the missing end. The chain combines TRBV15 with TRBJ1-3; no definite D call. The CDR3 has 11 amino acids. Per the germline V gene, CDR1 is LNHNV and CDR2 is YYDKDF (reference sequence). The CDR3 spells CATSTGNTIYF. CDR3 DNA (partial): TGTGCCACCAGCACTGGCAACACC.

This clone has a count of ten or more. CDR3 region: CASRNAGRNTGELFF. The CDR3 DNA, read in part, is TGCGCCAGCAGAAATGCAGGGAGAAACACCGGGGAG. The genes are TRBV5-1 and TRBJ2-2; perhaps D is TRBD1 or TRBD2 (5 bases each). Read sequence stops 3 residues before the CDR3 end, and the germline J gene provides the missing end. Trimming left V 5 bases short and J 2 bases short, with 13 bases between. The length of the CDR3 is 15 residues. CDR1 and CDR2 from the germline V gene are SGHRS and YFSETQ.

This clone has a count of ten or more. The read stops 3 residues short of the end of the CDR3; the missing end is completed from the germline J gene. The chain couples TRBV9 to TRBJ2-7, with TRBD1 identical over 7 bases. The germline V gene has CDR1 SGDLS and CDR2 YYNGEE. The CDR3 totals 14 residues. With 4 bases clipped from V and 2 bases from J, the junction kept 6 bases outside the gene matches. The CDR3 DNA, read in part, is TGTGCCAGCAGCATTGACAGGGTTCCCTACGAG. This sequence encodes CASSIDRVPYE. The complete CDR3 reads CASSIDRVPYEQYF. The variable domain in full, completed from reference TRBV9 and TRBJ2-7, reads DSGVTQTPKHLITATGQRVTLRCSPRSGDLSVYWYQQSLDQGLQFLIQYYNGEERAKGNILERFSAQQFPDLHSELNLSSLELGDSALYFCASSIDRVPYEQYFGPGTRLTVT.

This clone appeared many times. The read ends 3 residues before the CDR3 terminus; that terminus is restored from the germline J gene. V is TRBV7-9 and J is TRBJ2-7; no reliable D call. The germline V gene encodes CDR1 SEHNR and CDR2 FQNEAQ (reference sequence). V was shortened by 4 bases and J by 6 bases, with 10 bases between the two germline ends. CDR3 length: 12 amino acids. CDR3 amino acids: CASSSSVAEQYF. The sequenced CDR3 bases are TGTGCCAGCAGCTCCAGCGTTGCCGAG. The full variable domain, completed using reference TRBV7-9 and TRBJ2-7, is DTGVSQNPRHKITKRGQNVTFRCDPISEHNRLYWYRQTLGQGPEFLTYFQNEAQLEKSRLLSDRFSAERPKGSFSTLEIQRTEQGDSAMYLCASSSSVAEQYFGPGTRLTVT.

This clone was seen repeatedly, ten times or more. The CDR3 extends 3 residues past the end of the read, so its final part is completed from the germline J gene. The chain uses TRBV7-8 and TRBJ2-7, with D possibly TRBD2 on 6 matching bases. The CDR3 has 13 amino acids. Germline CDR1 is SGHVS and CDR2 is FQNEAQ. Trimming stripped 3 bases from V and 2 bases from J, with 8 bases between. This CDR3 is CASSFGGTYEQYF. The CDR3 bases that were read are TGTGCCAGCAGCTTCGGGGGTACCTACGAG.

This clone was seen ten or more times. The CDR3 is cut off 3 residues early in the read; its end comes from the germline J gene. The chain has TRBV7-9 and TRBJ2-3, with 7 positions matching TRBD2. The CDR3 consists of 15 residues. Per germline, CDR1 SEHNR and CDR2 FQNEAQ (reference sequence). V gave up 4 bases and J gave up 4 bases; unmatched junction bases: 8. The CDR3 loop reads CASSYLVAGADTQYF. CDR3 DNA (partial): TGTGCCAGCAGCTATTTAGTGGCGGGAGCAGATACG.